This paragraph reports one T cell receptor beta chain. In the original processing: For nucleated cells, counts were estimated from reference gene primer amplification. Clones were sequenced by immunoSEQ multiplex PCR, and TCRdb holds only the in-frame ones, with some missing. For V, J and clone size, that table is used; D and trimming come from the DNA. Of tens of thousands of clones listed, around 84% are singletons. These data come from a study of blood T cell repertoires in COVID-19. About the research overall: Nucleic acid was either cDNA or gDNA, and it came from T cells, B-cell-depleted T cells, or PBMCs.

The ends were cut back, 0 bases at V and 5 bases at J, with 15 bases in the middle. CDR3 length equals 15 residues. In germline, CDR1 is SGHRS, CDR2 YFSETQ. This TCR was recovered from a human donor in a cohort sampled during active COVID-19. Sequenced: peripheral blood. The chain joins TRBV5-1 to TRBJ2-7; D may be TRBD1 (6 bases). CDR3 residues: CASSLGGTSNHEQYF. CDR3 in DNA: TGCGCCAGCAGCTTGGGAGGGACATCGAACCACGAGCAGTACTTC.